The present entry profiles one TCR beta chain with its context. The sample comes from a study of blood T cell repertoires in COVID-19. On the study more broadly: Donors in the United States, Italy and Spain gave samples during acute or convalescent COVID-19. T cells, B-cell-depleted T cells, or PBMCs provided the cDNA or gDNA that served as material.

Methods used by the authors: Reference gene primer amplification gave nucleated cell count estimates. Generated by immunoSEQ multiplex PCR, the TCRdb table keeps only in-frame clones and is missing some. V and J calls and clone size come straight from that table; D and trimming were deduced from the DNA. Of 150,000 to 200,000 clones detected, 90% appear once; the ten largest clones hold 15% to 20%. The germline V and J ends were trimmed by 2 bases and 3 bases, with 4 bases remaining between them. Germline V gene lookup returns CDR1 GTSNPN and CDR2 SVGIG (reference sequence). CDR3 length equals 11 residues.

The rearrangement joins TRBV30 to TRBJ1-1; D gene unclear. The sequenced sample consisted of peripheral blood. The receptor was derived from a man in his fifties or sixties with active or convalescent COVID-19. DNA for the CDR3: TGTGCCTGGAGTCGGGACACTGAAGCTTTCTTT. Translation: CAWSRDTEAFF.